This TCR beta chain was identified in a study of blood T cell repertoires in COVID-19. Study-level information: In each case, the material was cDNA or gDNA derived from T cells, B-cell-depleted T cells, or PBMCs.

Sequencing was performed with immunoSEQ multiplex PCR; in TCRdb, only in-frame clones are kept and a portion is missing. The data contain 70,000 or so clones, roughly 80% of them seen just once; the ten biggest clones take up just under 15%. Germline V gene lookup returns CDR1 MGHRA and CDR2 YSYEKL. The CDR3 totals 15 residues. V lost 1 base, J lost 0 bases, and 9 bases lay in between. The rearrangement joins TRBV4-1 to TRBJ1-1, with TRBD1 as a possible D gene (5 bases). The specimen sequenced was peripheral blood. This receptor was identified in a man aged 55 to 69 with COVID-19, enrolled during active disease. CDR3 bases: TGCGCCAGCAGCCAAGGGGCCAGGGTGAACACTGAAGCTTTCTTT. Its protein is CASSQGARVNTEAFF.